This is a list of T cell receptor beta chains from one sample in a study of blood T cell repertoires in COVID-19. Here immunoSEQ multiplex PCR was the method, and the copy in TCRdb shows in-frame clones only, minus some. The sample lists fewer than 200,000 clones; more than 75% were seen once. Sequencing was carried out using peripheral blood. The receptor source for this set is a man aged 50 or older who had recovered from COVID-19. Each CDR3 is given with its conserved first and last residue. The D gene is left open where the match is weak. Clone sizes are given selectively: once, few, many, or a class where the clone is expanded.

d_call: NA
cdr3_length: 14
clone_size: NA
v_call: TRBV4-1
j_call: TRBJ1-1
cdr3_nt: TGCGCCAGCAGCCAAGTCCAAGCGACTACTGAAGCTTTCTTT
cdr3_aa: CASSQVQATTEAFF

d_call: TRBD1
cdr3_length: 16
clone_size: NA
v_call: TRBV11-2
j_call: TRBJ2-7
cdr3_nt: TGTGCCAGCAGCTGGGGTAGGACAGGGGTTTCCTACGAGCAGTACTTC
cdr3_aa: CASSWGRTGVSYEQYF

d_call: NA
cdr3_length: 14
clone_size: NA
v_call: TRBV28
j_call: TRBJ1-6
cdr3_nt: TGTGCCAGCAGTTTCCAGACAGGTACTTCACCCCTCCACTTT
cdr3_aa: CASSFQTGTSPLHF

d_call: NA
cdr3_length: 13
clone_size: NA
v_call: TRBV4-1
j_call: TRBJ1-1
cdr3_nt: TGCGCCAGCAGCCAAGATGGAGGAACTGAAGCTTTCTTT
cdr3_aa: CASSQDGGTEAFF

d_call: TRBD2
cdr3_length: 15
clone_size: NA
v_call: TRBV9
j_call: TRBJ2-3
cdr3_nt: TGTGCCAGCAGCACTAGCGGGAGTAGCACAGATACGCAGTATTTT
cdr3_aa: CASSTSGSSTDTQYF

d_call: NA
cdr3_length: 16
clone_size: NA
v_call: TRBV10-3
j_call: TRBJ2-3
cdr3_nt: TGTGCCATCAGTGATTTCTCGCGCGGAGGCACAGATACGCAGTATTTT
cdr3_aa: CAISDFSRGGTDTQYF

d_call: NA
cdr3_length: 15
clone_size: NA
v_call: TRBV11-2
j_call: TRBJ1-2
cdr3_nt: TGTGCCAGCAGCCGAGCAACCGTCACTAACTATGGCTACACCTTC
cdr3_aa: CASSRATVTNYGYTF

d_call: NA
cdr3_length: 14
clone_size: NA
v_call: TRBV30
j_call: TRBJ1-1
cdr3_nt: TGTGCCTGGAGTTCGGGGATCTTAAAGACTGAAGCTTTCTTT
cdr3_aa: CAWSSGILKTEAFF

d_call: TRBD2
cdr3_length: 16
clone_size: NA
v_call: TRBV3-1/TRBV3-2
j_call: TRBJ2-7
cdr3_nt: TGTGCCAGCAGCCAACTTGGACTAGCGGGAGGTGGTGAGCAGTACTTC
cdr3_aa: CASSQLGLAGGGEQYF

d_call: NA
cdr3_length: 15
clone_size: NA
v_call: TRBV7-8
j_call: TRBJ1-5
cdr3_nt: TGTGCCAGCAGCTTAGACCCGTCGGGGTATCAGCCCCAGCATTTT
cdr3_aa: CASSLDPSGYQPQHF

d_call: NA
cdr3_length: 16
clone_size: few
v_call: TRBV19
j_call: TRBJ1-2
cdr3_nt: TGTGCCAGTAGTCCCACCGGGGTGGGCAGTAACTATGGCTACACCTTC
cdr3_aa: CASSPTGVGSNYGYTF

d_call: NA
cdr3_length: 16
clone_size: once
v_call: TRBV19
j_call: TRBJ2-5
cdr3_nt: TGTGCCAGTAGTATCGAGGGGGAAAGATATCAAGAGACCCAGTACTTC
cdr3_aa: CASSIEGERYQETQYF

d_call: NA
cdr3_length: 11
clone_size: NA
v_call: TRBV2
j_call: TRBJ1-2
cdr3_nt: TGTGCCACAACGGGGGGGGAAGGCTACACCTTC
cdr3_aa: CATTGGEGYTF

d_call: TRBD2
cdr3_length: 16
clone_size: NA
v_call: TRBV27
j_call: TRBJ2-7
cdr3_nt: TGTGCCAGCACCCACGTAGCGGGAGGGCCGCTGGTAGACCAGTACTTC
cdr3_aa: CASTHVAGGPLVDQYF